In its sample, the clone carrying this T cell receptor beta chain was seen a few times. The data derive from a study of blood T cells in healthy people across ages. Trimming took 2 bases from V and 7 from J; bases not matched to a gene: 9. The CDR3 runs to 15 residues. The germline gives CDR1 MNHNS, CDR2 SASEGT. Sample-barcoded 5' priming and a J-beta primer mix drove a second PCR of roughly 7 to 11 cycles. MiXCR was run by TCRdb on the 5' RACE reads, yielding one entry per CDR3 protein. The data hold about 930,000 distinct CDR3 sequences, with 25% to 30% observed a single time. The same data also contributed to another study, on T cells of mothers and their children. That source adds: Each 15 ul cDNA reaction used 1.5 ug RNA; all RNA was used. It was related mother-child pairs that showed slightly higher overlap than unrelated pairs, without reaching significance.

The clonotype was recovered from a woman aged 40 to 49 in good health. The V gene is TRBV6-1, the J gene TRBJ1-2; 8 bases agree with TRBD1. Sequenced sample: blood. The CDR3 region has the DNA TGTGCCAGCAGTGAAAGCCCGACAGGGGCCGGTGGCTACACCTTC. Amino acid sequence: CASSESPTGAGGYTF.